This T cell receptor (beta chain) was observed in a study of STAT5B mutations in CD4+ large granular lymphocyte leukemia. Findings and caveats of the study: Compared with healthy controls (2/35), patient top clones favored TRBV06 (8/27).

In the original analysis: A productive frequency of 2.59 x 10-5 was the lowest detectable. Sequencing used immunoSEQ multiplex PCR; TCRdb keeps in-frame clones, though not all of them. That table furnishes V, J and clone size, whereas the DNA furnished D and trimming. This sample carries roughly 36,000 clones, approximately 90% of them seen once, and the ten largest clones take about 0.97%. This clone appeared a single time. The target antigen is unknown. The V end was cut by 6 bases, the J end by 1 base, with 13 bases between. Germline CDR1 KGHSH, CDR2 LQKENI. CDR3 length: 15 residues. The chain links TRBV18 to TRBJ1-5; D might be TRBD1 (6 bases). Material for sequencing was CD4+ T cells from blood buffy coats. This clonotype was obtained from a human donor in good health. The CDR3 region has the DNA TGTGCCAGCTCGGCAAACAGGGCCAGCAATCAGCCCCAGCATTTT. Translation: CASSANRASNQPQHF.